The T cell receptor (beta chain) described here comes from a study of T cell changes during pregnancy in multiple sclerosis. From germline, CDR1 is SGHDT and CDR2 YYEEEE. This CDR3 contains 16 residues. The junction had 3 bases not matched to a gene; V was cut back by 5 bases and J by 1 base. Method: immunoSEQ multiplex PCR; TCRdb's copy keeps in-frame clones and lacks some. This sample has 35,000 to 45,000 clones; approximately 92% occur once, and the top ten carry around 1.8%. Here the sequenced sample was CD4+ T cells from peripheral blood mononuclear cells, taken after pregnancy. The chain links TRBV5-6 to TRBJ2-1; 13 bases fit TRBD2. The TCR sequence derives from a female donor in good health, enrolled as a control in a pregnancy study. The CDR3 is CASRRTSGSSYNEQFF. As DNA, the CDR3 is TGTGCCAGCAGGCGGACTAGCGGGAGTTCCTACAATGAGCAGTTCTTC.